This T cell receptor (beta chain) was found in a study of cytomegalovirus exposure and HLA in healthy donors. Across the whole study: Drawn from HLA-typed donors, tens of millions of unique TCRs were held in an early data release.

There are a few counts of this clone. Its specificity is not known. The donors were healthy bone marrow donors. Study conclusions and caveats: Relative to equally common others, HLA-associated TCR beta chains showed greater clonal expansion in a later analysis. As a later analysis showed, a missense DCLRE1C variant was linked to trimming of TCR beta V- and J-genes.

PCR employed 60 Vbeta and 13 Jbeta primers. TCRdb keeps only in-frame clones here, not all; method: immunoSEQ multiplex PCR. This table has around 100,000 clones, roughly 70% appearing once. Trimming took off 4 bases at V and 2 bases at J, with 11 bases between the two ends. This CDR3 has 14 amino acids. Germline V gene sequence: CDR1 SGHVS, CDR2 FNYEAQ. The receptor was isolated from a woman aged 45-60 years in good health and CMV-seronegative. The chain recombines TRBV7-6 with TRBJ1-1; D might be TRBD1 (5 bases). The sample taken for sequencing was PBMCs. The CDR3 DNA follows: TGTGCCAGCAGCTCGGGACTGCCCAACACTGAAGCTTTCTTT. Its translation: CASSSGLPNTEAFF. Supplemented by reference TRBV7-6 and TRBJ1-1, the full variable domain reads GAGVSQSPRYKVTKRGQDVALRCDPISGHVSLYWYRQALGQGPEFLTYFNYEAQQDKSGLPNDRFSAERPEGSISTLTIQRTEQRDSAMYRCASSSGLPNTEAFFGQGTRLTVV.